This T cell receptor beta chain was retrieved from a study of blood T cell repertoires in COVID-19. Study at large: Samples taken during acute and convalescent COVID-19 were collected in the United States, Italy and Spain.

The protocol was immunoSEQ multiplex PCR, while the TCRdb copy is restricted to in-frame clones and leaves out a portion. The sample has some 180,000 clones; 76% are singletons. This clone has a handful of counts. Germline assignment: CDR1 SQVTM and CDR2 ANQGSEA. V was pared by 5 bases and J by 3 bases, with 3 bases of the junction left unmatched. This CDR3 is built from 12 residues. The source is a woman in her 50s with active or convalescent COVID-19. The rearrangement uses TRBV29-1 and TRBJ1-2; 7 bases fit TRBD1. Specimen: peripheral blood. CDR3 loop: CSVLQGDYGYTF. For the CDR3, the DNA is TGCAGCGTTCTCCAGGGGGACTATGGCTACACCTTC.